This T cell receptor beta chain was identified during a study of patients and donors after allogeneic stem cell transplantation. TCRdb reanalysed the RT-PCR reads using MiXCR and keeps one entry per CDR3 protein. The sample consists of about 4,000 distinct CDR3 sequences, 20% to 25% of them appearing once. The sample holds a few counts of this clonotype. Trimming stripped 4 bases from V and 11 bases from J, with 15 bases between. Germline V gene lookup returns CDR1 SGDLS and CDR2 YYNGEE. The CDR3 extends over 12 amino acids. This receptor was identified in a human donor who was either an allogeneic HSCT recipient or a stem cell or donor lymphocyte infusion donor (not recorded which). It is not recorded whose cells these are; they may come from a transplant donor. V is TRBV9 and J is TRBJ1-1, with D unclear. Sequencing input: blood, either unsorted or a sorted T cell fraction (not recorded which). Here the CDR3 reads CASSPSGRDAFF. CDR3 coding DNA: TGTGCCAGCAGCCCATCCGGGAGGGATGCTTTCTTT.